This entry lists 31 T cell receptor beta chains sequenced from one sample in a study of T cells in Graves' hyperthyroidism and ophthalmopathy. TCR beta CDR3 regions were amplified from RNA. HTBI primers were the set used in a first-round RT-PCR of the TCR CDR3. TCRdb itself ran the multiplex PCR reads through MiXCR, one entry per CDR3 protein. The data show hundreds of thousands of distinct CDR3 sequences, about 17% seen once. What was sequenced was blood. The receptors derive from a woman aged 45-59 years with Graves' hyperthyroidism that later progressed to Graves' ophthalmopathy.

This clonotype was seen once. The chain joins TRBV27 to TRBJ2-2; D is unresolved. The CDR3 has 14 residues. Germline V gene data show CDR1 as MNHEY and CDR2 as SMNVEV (reference sequence). V was clipped by 3 bases and J by 6 bases, with 11 bases between them. The CDR3 DNA sequence: TGTGCCAGCAGTTTCATGGTCGGAGCCGGGGAGCTGTTTTTT. Its translation is CASSFMVGAGELFF.

The table lists this clonotype with many counts. The chain is built from TRBV6-1 and TRBJ1-1, with 9 nucleotides matching TRBD1. The trim removed 7 bases at V and 2 bases at J, leaving 14 bases unmatched. The CDR3 is 17 residues long. Germline V gene sequence: CDR1 MNHNS, CDR2 SASEGT. CDR3 coding DNA: TGTGCCAGCAAATTGGGACAGGGACTCACTAGTAACACTGAAGCTTTCTTT. Its protein product is CASKLGQGLTSNTEAFF.

The sample holds a few counts of this clonotype. An end of the junction does not agree with germline; a read error may underlie this. The chain uses TRBV7-3 and TRBJ2-2; 7 nucleotides agree with TRBD2. CDR3 length: 17 amino acids. Germline CDR1 reads SGHTA; CDR2 reads FQGTGA. CDR3 sequence: CASSTLPGTMNPGELFF. The CDR3 DNA is TGTGCCAGCAGCACTCTACCCGGGACTATGAACCCCGGGGAGCTGTTTTTT.

This rearrangement joins TRBV19 to TRBJ2-5; no reliable D call. In germline, CDR1 is LNHDA, CDR2 SQIVND (reference sequence). The CDR3 is made up of 15 amino acids. The V gene lost 1 base and the J gene lost 0 bases, with 9 bases spanning the gap. The CDR3 DNA follows: TGTGCCAGTAGTATAGGTTCGACGTACCAAGAGACCCAGTACTTC. Encoded protein: CASSIGSTYQETQYF.

The rearrangement uses TRBV27 and TRBJ2-2; a weak D match, TRBD2 (6 bases). V lost 10 bases to trimming and J lost 0 bases, with 12 bases between them. Germline CDR1 MNHEY, CDR2 SMNVEV (reference sequence). This CDR3 has 14 amino acids. The CDR3 DNA reads TGTGCCACCACGGACTACTCGAACACCGGGGAGCTGTTTTTT. It codes for CATTDYSNTGELFF.

CDR3 sequence reads: CAISETAGTNYGYTF. CDR3 bases: TGTGCCATCAGTGAGACCGCAGGGACGAACTATGGCTACACCTTC. The V call is TRBV10-3, the J call TRBJ1-2; perhaps TRBD1 as D (5 bases). V dropped 2 bases and J dropped 2 bases, with 12 bases sitting between them. The CDR3 sequence is 15 residues long. Looked up from germline, CDR1 is ENHRY and CDR2 is SYGVKD.

Many counts were recorded for this clonotype. The rearrangement joins TRBV7-9 to TRBJ1-5; D remains unclear. CDR3 length: 19 residues. The V end was cut by 0 bases, the J end by 0 bases, with 18 bases between. Germline CDR1 reads SEHNR; CDR2 reads FQNEAQ (reference sequence). This CDR3 reads CASSLAGSGTINSNQPQHF. CDR3 nucleotides: TGTGCCAGCAGCTTAGCAGGTTCGGGCACAATCAATAGCAATCAGCCCCAGCATTTT.

The chain employs TRBV6-1 and TRBJ1-2; the D gene is possibly TRBD1 (5 bases). The ends were cut back, 8 bases at V and 2 bases at J, with 18 bases in the middle. Germline V lookup: CDR1 MNHNS, CDR2 SASEGT. The CDR3 length is 15 residues. The CDR3 reads CASQSRGSLNYGYTF. In DNA, the CDR3 is TGTGCCAGCCAGTCGAGGGGCTCCTTGAACTATGGCTACACCTTC.

The V call is TRBV27, the J call TRBJ2-1; 11 bases are a match to TRBD2. CDR1 and CDR2 from the germline V gene are MNHEY and SMNVEV (reference sequence). The trim removed 5 bases at V and 2 bases at J, leaving 2 bases unmatched. The CDR3 contains 15 residues. The CDR3 sequence: CASSIAGGPYNEQFF. CDR3 nucleotide sequence: TGTGCCAGCAGTATAGCGGGGGGGCCCTACAATGAGCAGTTCTTC.

The table lists this clonotype with many counts. The chain combines TRBV3-1 with TRBJ1-5; D possibly corresponds to TRBD1 (5 bases). Trimming removed 1 base from V and 5 bases from J, with 6 bases in between. The CDR3 consists of 13 residues. Germline CDR1 is LGHDT and CDR2 is YNNKEL (reference sequence). The CDR3 protein is CASSQARDQPQHF. The CDR3 bases are TGTGCCAGCAGCCAAGCCAGGGATCAGCCCCAGCATTTT.

The chain links TRBV18 to TRBJ1-1; maybe TRBD1 (6 bases). Germline CDR1 is KGHSH and CDR2 is LQKENI. The CDR3 runs to 15 residues. The V end lost 5 bases, the J end lost 0 bases, and 13 bases lay between the germline ends. The CDR3 loop reads CASSTLGGVNTEAFF. The CDR3 DNA follows: TGTGCCAGCTCAACGCTAGGGGGGGTGAACACTGAAGCTTTCTTT.

Only a few counts were recorded for this clonotype. The V and J genes are TRBV9 and TRBJ2-1; 12 positions match TRBD2. V was clipped by 2 bases and J by 7 bases; unmatched bases: 4. This CDR3 spans 15 amino acids. From germline, CDR1 is SGDLS and CDR2 YYNGEE. CDR3 amino acids: CASSVLAGGHNEQFF. CDR3 nucleotide sequence: TGTGCCAGCAGCGTTCTAGCGGGGGGGCATAATGAGCAGTTCTTC.

This clonotype has only a few counts. Possible read error: a much larger clone is one base away. V and J are TRBV20-1 and TRBJ2-5, with 9 bases lining up with TRBD1. The CDR3 is made up of 16 amino acids. Germline values: CDR1 DFQATT, CDR2 SNEGSKA (reference sequence). The V and J ends lost 0 bases and 5 bases, in that order; junction bases with no gene match: 10. The CDR3 is CSARDTGQGHGETQYF. In DNA form, the CDR3 reads TGCAGTGCTAGAGATACGGGACAGGGACATGGGGAGACCCAGTACTTC.

There are a few counts of this clonotype. The CDR3 sequence: CASSEDRGNNEQFF. Written as DNA, the CDR3 is TGTGCCAGCAGTGAGGACAGGGGGAACAATGAGCAGTTCTTC. This chain links TRBV2 with TRBJ2-1, with TRBD1 matching over 10 bases. The CDR3 runs 14 residues. Germline V lookup: CDR1 SNHLY, CDR2 FYNNEI. Trimming removed 3 bases from V and 5 bases from J; junction bases left unmatched: 1.

Remarks on this clonotype: At one end, the junction sequence differs from germline, possibly due to a read error. The rearrangement uses TRBV29-1 and TRBJ1-2; no definite D call. Germline CDR1 is SQVTM and CDR2 is ANQGSEA. There are 11 residues in the CDR3. CDR3 sequence: CSVEINYGHTF. The CDR3 bases are TGCAGCGTAGAGATAAACTATGGCCACACCTTC.

This clonotype was seen at least ten times. The chain is built from TRBV29-1 and TRBJ2-1; TRBD1 matches at 8 bases. Germline CDR1 and CDR2: SQVTM and ANQGSEA. Trimming took 1 base from V and 8 from J; bases not matched to a gene: 1. The CDR3 extends over 12 amino acids. The DNA of the CDR3 is TGCAGCGTTGAAGTACAGGGGGATGAGCAGTTCTTC. Translation: CSVEVQGDEQFF.

The V call is TRBV3-1, the J call TRBJ1-5; unclear D gene. Germline V lookup: CDR1 LGHDT, CDR2 YNNKEL (reference sequence). Trimming took off 0 bases at V and 9 bases at J, with 15 bases between the two ends. The CDR3 is 15 amino acids. This CDR3 is CASSQEGRPEWPQHF. The CDR3 region has the DNA TGTGCCAGCAGCCAAGAAGGGAGACCCGAGTGGCCCCAGCATTTT.

This clonotype has more than one count but fewer than ten. The chain is built from TRBV6-2 or TRBV6-3 and TRBJ2-1; D possibly corresponds to TRBD1 (6 bases). Deletions cut 6 bases from V and 4 bases from J, with 13 bases between. The CDR3 has 14 amino acids. The germline V gene has CDR1 MNHEY and CDR2 SVGEGT. CDR3 sequence (DNA): TGTGCCAGCAGAACCGGGACACAATACAATGAGCAGTTCTTC. This sequence encodes CASRTGTQYNEQFF.

CDR3 bases: TGCAGCGTTGGGAAGCCGGGACTAGCTTACAATGAGCAGTTCTTC. As protein: CSVGKPGLAYNEQFF. This chain connects TRBV29-1 to TRBJ2-1; 9 bases line up with TRBD2. The CDR3 consists of 15 residues. The V gene's germline CDR1 is SQVTM and CDR2 ANQGSEA. V was clipped by 4 bases and J by 4 bases; unmatched bases: 8.

This clonotype was observed many times. This rearrangement joins TRBV11-3 to TRBJ2-1; perhaps TRBD2 as D (5 bases). Trimming left V 1 base short and J 0 bases short, with 13 bases between. The CDR3 sequence is 17 residues long. The germline CDR1 and CDR2 sequences are SGHNT and YENEEA. The CDR3 DNA reads TGTGCCAGCAGCTTAGGGGTCGGGGTCGGCTCCTACAATGAGCAGTTCTTC. It codes for CASSLGVGVGSYNEQFF.

This clonotype was picked up a small number of times. At one end, the junction sequence differs from germline, possibly due to a read error. The chain recombines TRBV20-1 with TRBJ2-1; D is undetermined. Germline V gene lookup returns CDR1 DFQATT and CDR2 SNEGSKA (reference sequence). The CDR3 is 10 residues long. This CDR3 reads CSASYNEQLF. The CDR3 bases are TGCAGTGCTAGCTACAATGAGCAGCTCTTC.

This clonotype occurred a few times. The CDR3 DNA follows: TGTGCCAGCAGTTACGCAGGGTCGGACTATGGCTACACCTTC. Translated, it gives CASSYAGSDYGYTF. V and J are TRBV5-6 and TRBJ1-2, with a weak D call TRBD1 (5 bases). The CDR3 has 14 residues. The ends were cut back, 5 bases at V and 3 bases at J, with 14 bases in the middle. In germline, CDR1 is SGHDT, CDR2 YYEEEE.

The V and J genes are TRBV6-1 and TRBJ2-7, with D possibly called TRBD1 or TRBD2 (5 bases each). The V gene lost 7 bases and the J gene lost 6 bases, with 16 bases spanning the gap. Germline V gene data show CDR1 as MNHNS and CDR2 as SASEGT. This CDR3 has 13 residues. DNA for the CDR3: TGTGCCAGCAAAAACGACGGGACGTTCGAGCAGTACTTC. It yields the protein CASKNDGTFEQYF.

V gene TRBV20-1 combines with J gene TRBJ2-6; 10 nucleotides match TRBD1. J was trimmed by 4 bases and V by 3 bases; bases with no gene match: 9. The germline V gene encodes CDR1 DFQATT and CDR2 SNEGSKA (reference sequence). CDR3 length equals 17 residues. The CDR3 loop is CSARAFGQGDGANVLTF. The CDR3 bases are TGCAGTGCTAGGGCCTTCGGACAGGGGGACGGGGCCAACGTCCTGACTTTC.

This clonotype was seen a few times. The chain employs TRBV7-9 and TRBJ1-2; 8 bases are a match to TRBD1. V shed 2 bases, J shed 3 bases, and the junction held 5 bases outside the gene matches. This CDR3 contains 15 residues. Germline V gene data show CDR1 as SEHNR and CDR2 as FQNEAQ (reference sequence). CDR3 protein: CASSLTTGEDYGYTF. The CDR3 DNA follows: TGTGCCAGCAGCTTAACGACAGGGGAAGACTATGGCTACACCTTC.

The CDR3 DNA reads as TGTGCCAGCAGTTCAAGGGGGGTCACAGATACGCAGTATTTT. This codes for CASSSRGVTDTQYF. The V and J genes are TRBV6-9 and TRBJ2-3, with D possibly being TRBD1 or TRBD2 (6 bases each). Germline values: CDR1 MNHGY, CDR2 SVAAGI. The V gene lost 4 bases and the J gene lost 2 bases, with 10 bases spanning the gap. The CDR3 is 14 amino acids.

This clonotype was seen at least ten times. The rearrangement uses TRBV12-3 or TRBV12-4 and TRBJ1-1; no definite D call. The CDR3 is 13 residues long. Trimming stripped 6 bases from V and 2 bases from J, with 10 bases between. In DNA form, the CDR3 reads TGTGCCAGCAGCAAGGGTTTTAACACTGAAGCTTTCTTT. It codes for CASSKGFNTEAFF.

In its sample, this clonotype was seen many times. V usage is TRBV20-1 and J usage is TRBJ2-3; the D gene is possibly TRBD1 (5 bases). V was trimmed by 4 bases and J by 2 bases, leaving 10 bases between them. This CDR3 region has 13 residues. Germline CDR1 DFQATT, CDR2 SNEGSKA (reference sequence). The CDR3 is CSAIKTDTDTQYF. DNA of the CDR3: TGCAGTGCTATAAAGACAGACACAGATACGCAGTATTTT.

This clonotype was seen more than once but under ten times. J is TRBJ2-2 and V is TRBV2, with D possibly called TRBD1 or TRBD2 (5 bases each). Germline-derived CDR1 and CDR2 are SNHLY and FYNNEI. The V end was cut by 7 bases, the J end by 7 bases, with 19 bases between. The CDR3 loop spans 15 amino acids. This chain's CDR3 is CASNLNSGGSGELFF. The DNA of the CDR3 is TGTGCCAGCAATCTAAATTCTGGGGGTAGCGGGGAGCTGTTTTTT.

This clonotype has only a few counts. V usage is TRBV29-1 and J usage is TRBJ2-5; no clear D. V shed 4 bases and J shed 2 bases, with 14 bases lying between them. The CDR3 runs 14 residues. Germline-derived CDR1 and CDR2 are SQVTM and ANQGSEA. The CDR3 coding sequence is TGCAGCGTTGCCCCGACGGCCGGACAAGAGACCCAGTACTTC. Translating it yields CSVAPTAGQETQYF. Filled out from reference TRBV29-1 and TRBJ2-5, the complete variable domain reads SAVISQKPSRDICQRGTSLTIQCQVDSQVTMMFWYRQQPGQSLTLIATANQGSEATYESGFVIDKFPISRPNLTFSTLTVSNMSPEDSSIYLCSVAPTAGQETQYFGPGTRLLVL.

This clonotype was counted between two and nine times. The chain links TRBV29-1 to TRBJ1-3, with D possibly TRBD1 on 6 matching bases. Trimming left V 3 bases short and J 4 bases short, with 10 bases between. Germline V gene lookup returns CDR1 SQVTM and CDR2 ANQGSEA. The CDR3 is made up of 13 amino acids. Here the CDR3 DNA reads TGCAGCGTTGAGGCAGGGGTCGGAAACACCATATATTTT. Its translation is CSVEAGVGNTIYF.